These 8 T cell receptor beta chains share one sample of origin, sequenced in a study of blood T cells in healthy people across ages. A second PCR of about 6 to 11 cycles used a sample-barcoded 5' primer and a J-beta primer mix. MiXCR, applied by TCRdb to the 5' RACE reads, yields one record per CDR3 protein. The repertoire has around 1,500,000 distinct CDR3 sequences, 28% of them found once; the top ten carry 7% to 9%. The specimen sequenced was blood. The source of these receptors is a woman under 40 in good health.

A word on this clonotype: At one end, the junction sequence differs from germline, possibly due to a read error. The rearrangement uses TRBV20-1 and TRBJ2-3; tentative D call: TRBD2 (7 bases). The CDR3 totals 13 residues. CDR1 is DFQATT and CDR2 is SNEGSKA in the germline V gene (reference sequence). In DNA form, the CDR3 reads TGCAGTGCTGGAGAGGCGGGGGCTGAAATGGAGTATTTT. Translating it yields CSAGEAGAEMEYF.

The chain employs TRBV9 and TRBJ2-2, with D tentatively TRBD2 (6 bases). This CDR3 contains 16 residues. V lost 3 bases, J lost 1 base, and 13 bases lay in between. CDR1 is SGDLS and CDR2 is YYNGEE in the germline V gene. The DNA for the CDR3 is TGTGCCAGCAGCGAGGGACTGGGGTTGAACACCGGGGAGCTGTTTTTT. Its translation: CASSEGLGLNTGELFF.

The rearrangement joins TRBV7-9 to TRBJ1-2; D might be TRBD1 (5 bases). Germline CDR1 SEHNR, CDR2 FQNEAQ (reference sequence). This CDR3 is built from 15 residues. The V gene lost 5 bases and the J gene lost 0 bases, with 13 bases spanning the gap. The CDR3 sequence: CASSENRLTNYGYTF. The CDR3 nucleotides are TGTGCCAGCAGCGAAAACAGGCTTACTAACTATGGCTACACCTTC.

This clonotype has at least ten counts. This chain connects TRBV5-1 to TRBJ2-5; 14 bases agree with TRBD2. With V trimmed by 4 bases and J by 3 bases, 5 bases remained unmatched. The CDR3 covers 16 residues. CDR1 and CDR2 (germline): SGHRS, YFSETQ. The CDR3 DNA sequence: TGCGCCAGCAGCCGTCGGACTAGCGGGGGGAAAGAGACCCAGTACTTC. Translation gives CASSRRTSGGKETQYF.

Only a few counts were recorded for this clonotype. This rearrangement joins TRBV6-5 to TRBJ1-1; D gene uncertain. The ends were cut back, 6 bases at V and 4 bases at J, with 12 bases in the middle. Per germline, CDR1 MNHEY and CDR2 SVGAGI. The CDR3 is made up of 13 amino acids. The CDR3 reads CASRQISATEAFF. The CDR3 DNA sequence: TGTGCCAGCAGGCAGATTTCCGCCACTGAAGCTTTCTTT.

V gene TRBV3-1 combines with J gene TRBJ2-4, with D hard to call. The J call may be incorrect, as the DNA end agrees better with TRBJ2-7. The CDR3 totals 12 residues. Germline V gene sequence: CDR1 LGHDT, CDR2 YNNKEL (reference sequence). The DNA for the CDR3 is TGTGCCAGCAGCCTCCGGGTCACCGAGCAGTACTTC. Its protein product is CASSLRVTEQYF.

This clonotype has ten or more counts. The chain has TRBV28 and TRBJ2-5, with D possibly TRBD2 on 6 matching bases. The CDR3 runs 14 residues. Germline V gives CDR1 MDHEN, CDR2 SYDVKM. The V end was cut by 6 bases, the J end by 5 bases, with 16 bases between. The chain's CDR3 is CASSLKLGRETQYF. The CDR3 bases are TGTGCCAGCAGCTTGAAGTTGGGGAGGGAGACCCAGTACTTC.

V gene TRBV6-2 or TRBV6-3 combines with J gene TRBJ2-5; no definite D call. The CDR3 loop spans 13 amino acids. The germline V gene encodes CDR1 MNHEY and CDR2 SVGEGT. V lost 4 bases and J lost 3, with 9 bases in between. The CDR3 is CASSCDEKETQYF. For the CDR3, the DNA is TGTGCCAGCAGTTGCGATGAGAAAGAGACCCAGTACTTC.